The source of this T cell receptor beta chain is a study of T cells in Graves' hyperthyroidism and ophthalmopathy. Findings and caveats of the study: For ophthalmopathy, model prediction preceded onset by a median roughly 5.9 months. Ophthalmopathy was separated from stable hyperthyroidism by a 13 V-J model.

Template material for amplifying TCR beta CDR3 regions consisted of RNA transcripts. The primer set for the first-round RT-PCR of the TCR CDR3 was HTBI. A single record per CDR3 protein comes from TCRdb applying MiXCR to the multiplex PCR reads. The data contain a few hundred thousand distinct CDR3 sequences, 15% of them seen just once; the ten biggest clones take up about 33%. Stable Graves' hyperthyroidism meant no ophthalmopathy progression within 18 months. This clonotype was seen only a few times. Its antigen remains unknown. The specimen sequenced was blood. This sequence originates from a woman aged 30 to 39 with Graves' hyperthyroidism.

The CDR3 sequence: CSAGKATPPDTQYF. CDR3 DNA: TGCAGCGCTGGGAAGGCAACCCCCCCAGATACGCAGTATTTT. The chain links TRBV29-1 to TRBJ2-3; D is ambiguous. Germline CDR1 reads SQVTM; CDR2 reads ANQGSEA. This CDR3 is 14 amino acids long. Deletions cut 7 bases from V and 4 bases from J, with 18 bases between.